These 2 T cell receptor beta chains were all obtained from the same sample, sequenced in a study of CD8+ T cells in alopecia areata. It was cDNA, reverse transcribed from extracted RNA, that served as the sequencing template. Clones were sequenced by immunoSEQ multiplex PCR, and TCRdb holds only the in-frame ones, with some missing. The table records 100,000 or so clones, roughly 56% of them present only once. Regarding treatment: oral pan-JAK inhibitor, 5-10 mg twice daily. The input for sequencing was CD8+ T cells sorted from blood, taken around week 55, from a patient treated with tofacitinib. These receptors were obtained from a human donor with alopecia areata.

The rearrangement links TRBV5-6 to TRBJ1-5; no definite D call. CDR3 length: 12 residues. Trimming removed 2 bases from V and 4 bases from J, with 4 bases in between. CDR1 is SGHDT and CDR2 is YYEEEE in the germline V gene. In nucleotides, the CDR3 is TGTGCCAGCAGCTTTAGTAATCAGCCCCAGCATTTT. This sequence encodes CASSFSNQPQHF.

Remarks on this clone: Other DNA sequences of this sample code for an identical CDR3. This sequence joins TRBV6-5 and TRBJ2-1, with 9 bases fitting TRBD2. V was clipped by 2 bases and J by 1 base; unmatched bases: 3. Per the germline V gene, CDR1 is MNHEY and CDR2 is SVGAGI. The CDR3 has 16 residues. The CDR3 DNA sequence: TGTGCCAGCAGTTACGGGAGCGGGGGGTCCTACAATGAGCAGTTCTTC. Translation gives CASSYGSGGSYNEQFF.